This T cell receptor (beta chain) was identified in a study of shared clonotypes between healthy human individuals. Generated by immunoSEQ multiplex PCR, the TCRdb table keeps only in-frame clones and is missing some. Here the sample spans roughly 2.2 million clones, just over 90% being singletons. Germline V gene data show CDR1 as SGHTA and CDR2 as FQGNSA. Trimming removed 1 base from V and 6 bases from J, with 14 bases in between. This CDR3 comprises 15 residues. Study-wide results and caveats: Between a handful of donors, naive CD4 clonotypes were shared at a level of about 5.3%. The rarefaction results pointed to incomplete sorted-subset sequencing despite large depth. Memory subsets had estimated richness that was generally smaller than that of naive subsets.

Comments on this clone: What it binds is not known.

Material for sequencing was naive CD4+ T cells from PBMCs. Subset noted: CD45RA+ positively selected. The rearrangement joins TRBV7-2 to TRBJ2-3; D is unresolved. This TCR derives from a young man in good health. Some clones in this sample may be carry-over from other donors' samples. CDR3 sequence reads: CASSLEGLPGDTQYF. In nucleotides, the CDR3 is TGTGCCAGCAGCTTAGAAGGGCTCCCCGGGGATACGCAGTATTTT.